These T cell receptor beta chains were read from a single sample in a study of T cells in Graves' hyperthyroidism and ophthalmopathy. TCRdb used MiXCR to reprocess the multiplex PCR reads, holding one entry per CDR3 protein. This sample yields fewer than 550,000 distinct CDR3 sequences, of which approximately 15% are seen a single time; around an eighth belongs to the top ten. The sample consisted of blood. These receptors were taken from a woman aged 18-29 years with Graves' hyperthyroidism. CDR3s include the opening cysteine and the closing phenylalanine or tryptophan. A D gene is named only where the DNA matches it firmly. The size entry is marked missing in some rows and otherwise reads once, few, many or a size class.

TRBD1,few,TRBJ2-1,TRBV24-1,TGTGCCACCAGTGAGCCTGGACAGGGGTACAATGAGCAGTTCTTC,CATSEPGQGYNEQFF
TRBD2,.,TRBJ2-1,TRBV15,TGTGCCACCAGCATGACTAGCGGGGACAATGAGCAGTTCTTC,CATSMTSGDNEQFF
TRBD2,many,TRBJ2-7,TRBV4-2,TGTGCCAGCAGCCAAATAGCGGGAGGCTCCTACGAGCAGTACTTC,CASSQIAGGSYEQYF
.,.,TRBJ2-5,TRBV7-3,TGTGCCAGCAGCTTAGGAGGCTCCGGGGAAGAGACCCAGTACTTC,CASSLGGSGEETQYF
TRBD1,many,TRBJ1-1,TRBV29-1,TGCAGCGTTGAGTCCCCGGGACAGACGAACACTGAAGCTTTCTTT,CSVESPGQTNTEAFF
.,many,TRBJ1-4,TRBV11-2,TGTGCCAGCAGCTTATCCAGGGCCTTTAATGAAAAACTGTTTTTT,CASSLSRAFNEKLFF
.,few,TRBJ2-4,TRBV12-3/TRBV12-4,TGTGCCAGCAGTTTATCAGGGTACGGGAACATTCAGTACTTC,CASSLSGYGNIQYF
.,many,TRBJ1-1,TRBV3-1,TGTGCCAGCAGCCCCCCAGGGCTGCGGGTGAACACTGAAGCTTTCTTT,CASSPPGLRVNTEAFF
.,many,TRBJ2-2,TRBV12-3/TRBV12-4,TGTGCCAGCAATCCCTTCGGACAGAAGAACACCGGGGAGCTGTTTTTT,CASNPFGQKNTGELFF
.,many,TRBJ2-4,TRBV5-1,TGCGCCAGCAGCCAAAGCCCAGGCTCGGGGAACATTCAGTACTTC,CASSQSPGSGNIQYF
.,few,TRBJ1-4,TRBV6-5,TGTGCCAGCAGTTACTGGGGGGCCAATGAAAAACTGTTTTTT,CASSYWGANEKLFF
.,many,TRBJ1-5,TRBV5-1,TGCGCCCAAGATAGGGGCCCCAGGGGTGGCAATCAGCCCCAGCATTTT,CAQDRGPRGGNQPQHF
TRBD1,many,TRBJ2-6,TRBV6-1,TGTGCCAGCAGTTTACAGGGGTTGGCTGGGGCCAACGTCCTGACTTTC,CASSLQGLAGANVLTF
.,.,TRBJ1-2,TRBV12-3/TRBV12-4,TGTGCCAGCAGTATAGAGGGACTCCCGGCCTACACCTTC,CASSIEGLPAYTF
TRBD2,many,TRBJ2-7,TRBV5-1,TGCGCCAGCAGCTTGGAAGGACTAGCGGGGGGGGGCGAGCAGTACTTC,CASSLEGLAGGGEQYF
.,.,TRBJ1-3,TRBV7-3,TGTGCCAGCAGCTCAGCGAACGGAAACACCATATATTTT,CASSSANGNTIYF
TRBD1,.,TRBJ1-1,TRBV6-1,TGTGCCAGCAGTGAGGCAGGGGGAGACGCTGAAGCTTTCTTT,CASSEAGGDAEAFF
.,.,TRBJ2-7,TRBV6-1,TGTGCCAGCCTTGGCTATAGGAGCTCCTACGAGCAGTACTTC,CASLGYRSSYEQYF
TRBD2,few,TRBJ2-1,TRBV6-2/TRBV6-3,TGTGCCAGCAGTTACGGGAGGGATGAGCAGTTCTTC,CASSYGRDEQFF
TRBD1,few,TRBJ1-4,TRBV20-1,TGCAGTGCGCAACAGGGGTACGCAGCTAATGAAAAACTGTTTTTT,CSAQQGYAANEKLFF
.,few,TRBJ2-1,TRBV20-1,TGCAGTGCCACACCGGGGGTCGATGAGCAGTTCTTC,CSATPGVDEQFF
.,few,TRBJ2-1,TRBV4-2,TGTGCCAGCAGCCAAGATGGCCGTCCCCCGGAGGATGAGCAGTTCTTC,CASSQDGRPPEDEQFF
.,.,TRBJ1-1,TRBV29-1,TGCAGCGGCCACCGGGGGGCGAACACTGAAGCTTTCTTT,CSGHRGANTEAFF
.,few,TRBJ2-5,TRBV5-4,TGTGCCAGCAGCTTCCCGGGACGGCAAGAGACCCAGTACTTC,CASSFPGRQETQYF
TRBD2,few,TRBJ2-1,TRBV6-1,TGTGCCAACGGGACTAGCGGGAGCAAAGAGCAGTTCTTC,CANGTSGSKEQFF
.,.,TRBJ2-2,TRBV7-6,TGTGCCAGCAGCCGTTTAGGTGTCGGGGCTTTCACCGGGGAGCTGTTTTTT,CASSRLGVGAFTGELFF
.,many,TRBJ1-2,TRBV20-1,TGCAGTGCACTCTACGGCAGGGCGGGGGGTGGCTACACCTTC,CSALYGRAGGGYTF
.,once,TRBJ1-5,TRBV29-1,TGCAGCGTTGGTCGGGGGGGCGAGCCCCAGCATTTT,CSVGRGGEPQHF
TRBD2,many,TRBJ2-7,TRBV6-1,TGTGCCAGCAGTTTTGGACTAGAGCGCGAGCAGTACTTC,CASSFGLEREQYF
TRBD2,once,TRBJ2-5,TRBV18,TGTGCCAGCGCCCCCGGGGGGAAGGAGACCCAGTACTTC,CASAPGGKETQYF
.,few,TRBJ2-3,TRBV20-1,TGCAGTGCCCCTACAACCCTCACAGATACGCAGTATTTT,CSAPTTLTDTQYF
TRBD2,many,TRBJ2-3,TRBV5-1,TGCGCCAGCAGCGCTGGAGGCGGGGGGCGTAAAGATACGCAGTATTTT,CASSAGGGGRKDTQYF
.,few,TRBJ1-1,TRBV9,TGTGCCAGCAGCCCTCACAGTTGGGGGAACACTGAAGCTTTCTTT,CASSPHSWGNTEAFF
.,.,TRBJ1-1,TRBV10-3,TGTGCCATCAGTGGGGCGGGCAGGGAGACTGAAGCTTTCTTT,CAISGAGRETEAFF
TRBD1,.,TRBJ2-2,TRBV5-6,TGTGCCAGCAGCTTGTGGGACAGGGGGCACAGCGGGGAGCTGTTTTTT,CASSLWDRGHSGELFF
.,.,TRBJ2-4,TRBV28,TGTGCCAGCAGTGGTGAGTGGGCCAAAAACATTCAGTACTTC,CASSGEWAKNIQYF
.,.,TRBJ2-7,TRBV7-6,TGTGCCAGCAGCTTACCTTCCGGAGGGGAGCAGTACTTC,CASSLPSGGEQYF
.,.,TRBJ1-1,TRBV9,TGTGCCAGCAGCCCCTCGAGTGGTCTTGAAGCTTTCTTT,CASSPSSGLEAFF
.,many,TRBJ2-7,TRBV7-9,TGTGCCAGCAGCTTCTCTCAGGGGTTCTACGAGCAGTACTTC,CASSFSQGFYEQYF
TRBD2,few,TRBJ2-7,TRBV6-1,TGTGCCAGCAGTCCGGGACTAGCGGGAGAGGCGTCCTACGAGCAGTACTTC,CASSPGLAGEASYEQYF
TRBD1,.,TRBJ2-5,TRBV27,TGTGCCAGCAGTAACCAACCACAGGGGTGGGGAGAGACCCAGTACTTC,CASSNQPQGWGETQYF
.,many,TRBJ1-2,TRBV5-1,TGCGCCAGCAGCCCCGGGGGGTCTGACTATGGCTACACCTTC,CASSPGGSDYGYTF
TRBD1,.,TRBJ2-7,TRBV28,TGTGCCAGCAGTTTATTCCAGGGGCAGGGGGCCTACGAGCAGTACTTC,CASSLFQGQGAYEQYF
.,few,TRBJ1-5,TRBV19,TGTGCCAGTAGTATAACCGGTTTCGGCAATCAGCCCCAGCATTTT,CASSITGFGNQPQHF
TRBD1,few,TRBJ2-7,TRBV2,TGTGCCGGGGGGACAGGCAACGAGCAGTACTTC,CAGGTGNEQYF
TRBD2,few,TRBJ2-1,TRBV15,TGTGCCACCAGTCTAGCGGGAGCGTCGGATGAGCAGTTCTTC,CATSLAGASDEQFF
.,few,TRBJ2-6,TRBV6-1,TGTGCCAGCAGGGACTTCTCGTCTGGGGCCAACGTCCTGACTTTC,CASRDFSSGANVLTF
.,many,TRBJ2-7,TRBV2,TGTGCCAGCAGTGGAGACAGAATATACGAGCAGTACTTC,CASSGDRIYEQYF
TRBD2,.,TRBJ2-5,TRBV5-1,TGCGCCAGCAGCCCCGGTATGGGGGGGAGCCAAGAGACCCAGTACTTC,CASSPGMGGSQETQYF
.,.,TRBJ2-1,TRBV5-1,TGCGCCAGCAGCTTGGATTGGGTCTCCTACAATGAGCAGTTCTTC,CASSLDWVSYNEQFF
.,few,TRBJ2-5,TRBV6-1,TGTGCCAGCAGTGCGCCTTGGGGACTGCTACAAGAGACCCAGTACTTC,CASSAPWGLLQETQYF